This T cell receptor beta chain derives from a study of early T cells in non-severe SARS-CoV-2 infection. TCRdb ran MiXCR on the 5' RACE reads and lists one entry per CDR3 protein. This table holds approximately 80,000 distinct CDR3 sequences, 11% found once. CDR1 and CDR2 (germline): SGHRS, YFSETQ. V was pared by 2 bases and J by 3 bases, with 11 bases between. The CDR3 is 14 residues long. The sequencing used whole blood, collected at baseline. The chain uses TRBV5-1 and TRBJ1-1, with D tentatively TRBD1 (5 bases). The receptor was isolated from an adult who was a healthcare worker with PCR-confirmed SARS-CoV-2 infection or an uninfected control (not recorded which). CDR3 bases: TGCGCCAGCAGCTTACACGGGACCGACACTGAAGCTTTCTTT. Translating gives CASSLHGTDTEAFF.